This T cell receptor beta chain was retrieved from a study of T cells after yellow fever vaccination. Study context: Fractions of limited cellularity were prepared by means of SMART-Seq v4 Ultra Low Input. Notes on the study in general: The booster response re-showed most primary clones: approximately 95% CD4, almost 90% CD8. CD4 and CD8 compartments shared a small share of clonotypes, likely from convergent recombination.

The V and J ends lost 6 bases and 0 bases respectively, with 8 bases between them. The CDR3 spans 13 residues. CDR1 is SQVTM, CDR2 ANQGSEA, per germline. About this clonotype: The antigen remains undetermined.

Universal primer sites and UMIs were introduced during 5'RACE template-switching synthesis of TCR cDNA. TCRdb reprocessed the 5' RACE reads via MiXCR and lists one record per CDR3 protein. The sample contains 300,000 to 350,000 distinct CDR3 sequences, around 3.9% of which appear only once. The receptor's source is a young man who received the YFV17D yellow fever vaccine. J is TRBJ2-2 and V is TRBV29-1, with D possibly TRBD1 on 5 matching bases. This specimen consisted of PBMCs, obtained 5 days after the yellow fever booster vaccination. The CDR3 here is CSVDTTNTGELFF. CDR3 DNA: TGCAGCGTGGACACCACGAACACCGGGGAGCTGTTTTTT.